This TCR beta chain originates from a study of blood T cell repertoires in COVID-19. Study details: Samples came from the United States, Italy and Spain, spanning acute and convalescent COVID-19. From T cells, B-cell-depleted T cells, or PBMCs came the material, which was cDNA or gDNA.

The trim removed 1 base at V and 4 bases at J, leaving 4 bases unmatched. The CDR3 spans 16 residues. Germline CDR1 reads SGHRS; CDR2 reads YFSETQ. Under the authors' procedure: Estimated nucleated cell counts came from reference gene primer amplification. Clones were sequenced by immunoSEQ multiplex PCR, and TCRdb holds only the in-frame ones, with some missing. V, J and clone size are those of that table, while D and trimming were read from the DNA. Of approximately 61,000 clones listed, 65% to 80% are singletons. What was sequenced was peripheral blood. The receptor was isolated from a woman in her 70s with acute or convalescent COVID-19. The chain has TRBV5-1 and TRBJ2-1; 11 nucleotides line up with TRBD1. CDR3 protein: CASSLKGQGGYNEQFF. Written as DNA, the CDR3 is TGCGCCAGCAGCTTGAAGGGACAGGGGGGTTACAATGAGCAGTTCTTC.